The 7 T cell receptor beta chains below come from one sample, sequenced in a study of early T cells in non-severe SARS-CoV-2 infection. Each CDR3 protein is one row after TCRdb ran MiXCR on the 5' RACE reads. The table has 77,000 or so distinct CDR3 sequences, more than 12% seen once. This specimen was whole blood, taken at baseline. The origin of the receptors is an adult who was a healthcare worker with PCR-confirmed SARS-CoV-2 infection or an uninfected control (not recorded which).

This clonotype came up many times. J is TRBJ2-2 and V is TRBV7-3; D remains unclear. The germline CDR1 and CDR2 sequences are SGHTA and FQGTGA. Trimming stripped 3 bases from V and 7 bases from J, with 9 bases between. This CDR3 spans 13 amino acids. The CDR3 region is CASSFTTGGELFF. The CDR3 nucleotides read TGTGCCAGCAGCTTTACCACGGGCGGGGAGCTGTTTTTT. The full variable domain, in which reference TRBV7-3 and TRBJ2-2 provide the parts outside the CDR3, is GAGVSQTPSNKVTEKGKYVELRCDPISGHTALYWYRQSLGQGPEFLIYFQGTGAADDSGLPNDRFFAVRPEGSVSTLKIQRTERGDSAVYLCASSFTTGGELFFGEGSRLTVL.

There are many counts of this clonotype. The chain carries TRBV14 and TRBJ1-1; D remains unclear. The CDR3 is made up of 13 amino acids. Trimming cost V 4 bases and J 1 base, with 7 bases left between them. From germline, CDR1 is SGHDN and CDR2 FVKESK. The CDR3 DNA reads as TGTGCCAGCAGCCTGCTAACGAACACTGAAGCTTTCTTT. As protein: CASSLLTNTEAFF.

This clonotype has a handful of counts. V gene TRBV27 combines with J gene TRBJ2-2, with D hard to call. V was trimmed by 3 bases and J by 2 bases, leaving 10 bases between them. This CDR3 spans 15 amino acids. Germline loops: CDR1 MNHEY, CDR2 SMNVEV (reference sequence). CDR3 nucleotide sequence: TGTGCCAGCAGTTTCACTGTGGGCAACACCGGGGAGCTGTTTTTT. Its translation is CASSFTVGNTGELFF.

The table lists this clonotype with a few counts. This chain links TRBV18 with TRBJ2-5; the D gene is possibly TRBD1 (5 bases). CDR3 length: 13 amino acids. V lost 2 bases, J lost 2 bases, and 6 bases lay in between. Germline V gives CDR1 KGHSH, CDR2 LQKENI. The CDR3 DNA follows: TGTGCCAGCTCACCAGACAGACAAGAGACCCAGTACTTC. Encoded protein: CASSPDRQETQYF.

The chain couples TRBV7-3 to TRBJ2-3; D is possibly TRBD2 (5 bases). V was cut by 2 bases and J by 0 bases, with 12 bases left in between. The CDR3 totals 16 residues. From germline, CDR1 is SGHTA and CDR2 FQGTGA. Here the CDR3 DNA reads TGTGCCAGCAGCTTAGGCCCAGCGGCAAGCACAGATACGCAGTATTTT. The encoded protein is CASSLGPAASTDTQYF.

This clonotype was observed a few times. The genes are TRBV11-2 and TRBJ2-1, with 9 bases identical to TRBD2. The germline V gene has CDR1 SGHAT and CDR2 FQNNGV. With 7 bases clipped from V and 8 bases from J, the junction kept 21 bases outside the gene matches. The CDR3 is 18 residues long. The CDR3 spells CASTPLRGAGLAGHEQFF. For the CDR3, the DNA is TGTGCCAGCACCCCTCTTCGGGGGGCAGGGCTAGCGGGACATGAGCAGTTCTTC.

This clonotype appeared many times. The V gene is TRBV28, the J gene TRBJ2-4; no firm D call. The CDR3 sequence is 15 residues long. Trimming removed 2 bases from V and 2 bases from J, with 10 bases in between. Germline V gene lookup returns CDR1 MDHEN and CDR2 SYDVKM. CDR3 in amino acids: CASSLRTGSKNIQYF. The DNA of the CDR3 is TGTGCCAGCAGTTTAAGAACGGGTTCCAAAAACATTCAGTACTTC.